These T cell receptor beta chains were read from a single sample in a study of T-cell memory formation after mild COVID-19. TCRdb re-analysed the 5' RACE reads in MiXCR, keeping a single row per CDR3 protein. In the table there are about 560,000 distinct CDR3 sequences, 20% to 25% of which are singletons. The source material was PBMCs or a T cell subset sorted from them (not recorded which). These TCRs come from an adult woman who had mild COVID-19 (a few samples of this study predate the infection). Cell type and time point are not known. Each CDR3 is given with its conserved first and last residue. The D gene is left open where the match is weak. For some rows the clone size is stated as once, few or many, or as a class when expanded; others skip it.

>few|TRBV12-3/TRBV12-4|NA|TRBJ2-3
CASSFGLTFTDTQYF
TGTGCCAGCAGTTTCGGTCTGACCTTCACAGATACGCAGTATTTT
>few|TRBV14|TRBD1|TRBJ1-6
CASSRGGQGTSPLHF
TGTGCCAGCAGCCGAGGTGGACAGGGCACTTCACCCCTCCACTTT
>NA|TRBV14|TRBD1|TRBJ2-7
CASSLPGQGIYEQYF
TGTGCCAGCAGCCTGCCGGGACAGGGGATCTACGAGCAGTACTTC
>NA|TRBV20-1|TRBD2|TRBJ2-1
CSARSLAGGSYNEQFF
TGCAGTGCTAGATCACTAGCGGGGGGCTCCTACAATGAGCAGTTCTTC
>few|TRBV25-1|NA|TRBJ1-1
CASTNQGSTEAFF
TGTGCCAGCACCAACCAGGGTTCCACTGAAGCTTTCTTT
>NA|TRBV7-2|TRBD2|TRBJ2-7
CASSLGDRGVQYF
TGTGCCAGCAGCTTAGGGGACCGGGGGGTGCAGTACTTC
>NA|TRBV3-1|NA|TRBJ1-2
CASSSTLSPGGFYGYTF
TGTGCCAGCAGCTCCACACTTTCGCCGGGGGGGTTCTATGGCTACACCTTC
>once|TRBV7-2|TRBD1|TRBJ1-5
CASTPTNDPGQFNQPQHF
TGTGCCAGCACCCCCACCAATGATCCGGGACAGTTCAATCAGCCCCAGCATTTT
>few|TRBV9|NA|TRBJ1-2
CASSHTGRNYGYTF
TGTGCCAGCAGCCATACAGGACGGAACTATGGCTACACCTTC
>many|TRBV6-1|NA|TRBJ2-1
CASSGRFSDEQFF
TGTGCCAGCAGTGGACGGTTTAGCGATGAGCAGTTCTTC
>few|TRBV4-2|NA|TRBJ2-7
CASSPSRASYEQYF
TGTGCCAGCAGCCCCTCCAGAGCCTCCTACGAGCAGTACTTC
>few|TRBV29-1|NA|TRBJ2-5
CSVGERGAETQYF
TGCAGCGTGGGGGAGAGGGGCGCGGAGACCCAGTACTTC
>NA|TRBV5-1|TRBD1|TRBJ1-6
CASSSGQVNSPLHF
TGCGCCAGCAGCTCTGGACAGGTTAATTCACCCCTCCACTTT
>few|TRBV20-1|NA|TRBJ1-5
CSVSRDYSNQPQHF
TGCAGTGTATCGAGAGACTATAGCAATCAGCCCCAGCATTTT
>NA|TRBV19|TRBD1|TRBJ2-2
CASSPKYQGAGELFF
TGTGCCAGTAGCCCAAAATACCAGGGGGCCGGGGAGCTGTTTTTT
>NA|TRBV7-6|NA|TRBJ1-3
CASREGGGPDGSGNTIYF
TGTGCCAGCAGGGAAGGGGGGGGACCGGACGGCTCTGGAAACACCATATATTTT
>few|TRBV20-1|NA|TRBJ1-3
CSATDGLGIYF
TGCAGTGCAACGGACGGCTTGGGCATATATTTT
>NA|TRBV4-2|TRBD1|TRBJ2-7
CASSQGDRGLEQYF
TGTGCCAGCAGCCAAGGGGACAGGGGGCTCGAGCAGTACTTC
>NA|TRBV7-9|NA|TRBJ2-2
CASSYGTPTTGELFF
TGTGCCAGCAGCTACGGGACACCGACCACCGGGGAGCTGTTTTTT
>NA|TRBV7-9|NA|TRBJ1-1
CASSPFMGGLGRTLWAFF
TGTGCCAGCAGCCCATTTATGGGGGGTCTAGGCAGAACACTGTGGGCTTTCTTT
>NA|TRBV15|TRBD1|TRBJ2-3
CATSRGWRQGTIPDTQYF
TGTGCCACCAGCAGAGGGTGGAGACAGGGGACGATTCCAGATACGCAGTATTTT
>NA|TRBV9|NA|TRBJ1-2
CASSVGAEDGNYGYTF
TGTGCCAGCAGCGTAGGGGCCGAAGACGGAAACTATGGCTACACCTTC
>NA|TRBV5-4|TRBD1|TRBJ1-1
CASSSVQGINTEAFF
TGTGCCAGCAGCTCGGTACAGGGGATCAACACTGAAGCTTTCTTT
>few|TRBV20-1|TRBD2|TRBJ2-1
CSARTVAGMGGNEQFF
TGCAGTGCTAGAACGGTAGCGGGAATGGGAGGGAATGAGCAGTTCTTC
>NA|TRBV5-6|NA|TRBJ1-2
CASSLAGQSYGYTF
TGTGCCAGCAGCTTGGCCGGGCAGTCCTATGGCTACACCTTC
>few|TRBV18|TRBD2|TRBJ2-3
CASSRRTSGGDTQYF
TGTGCCAGCTCACGCCGGACTAGCGGGGGGGATACGCAGTATTTT
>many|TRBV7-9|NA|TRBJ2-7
CASSFIYGSEQYF
TGTGCCAGCAGCTTCATATACGGAAGCGAGCAGTACTTC
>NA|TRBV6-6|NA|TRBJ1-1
CASSSSGATEAFF
TGTGCCAGCAGTTCGTCAGGGGCCACTGAAGCTTTCTTT
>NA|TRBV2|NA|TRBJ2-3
CASSIADTQYF
TGTGCCAGCAGTATAGCAGATACGCAGTATTTT